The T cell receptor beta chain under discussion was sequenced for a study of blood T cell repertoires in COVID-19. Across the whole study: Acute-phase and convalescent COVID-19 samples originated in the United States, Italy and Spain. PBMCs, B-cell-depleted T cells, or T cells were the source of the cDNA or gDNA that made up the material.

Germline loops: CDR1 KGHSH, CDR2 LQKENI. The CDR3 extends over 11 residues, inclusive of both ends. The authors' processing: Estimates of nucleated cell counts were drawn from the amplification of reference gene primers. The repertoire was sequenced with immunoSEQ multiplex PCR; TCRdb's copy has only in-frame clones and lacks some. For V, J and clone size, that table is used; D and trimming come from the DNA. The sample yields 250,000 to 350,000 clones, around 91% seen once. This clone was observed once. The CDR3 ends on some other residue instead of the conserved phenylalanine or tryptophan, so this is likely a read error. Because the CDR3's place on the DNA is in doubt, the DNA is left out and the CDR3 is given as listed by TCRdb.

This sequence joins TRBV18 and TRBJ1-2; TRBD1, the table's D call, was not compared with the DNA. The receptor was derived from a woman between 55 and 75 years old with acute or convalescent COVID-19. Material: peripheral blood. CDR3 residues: CASSSLQISVI.